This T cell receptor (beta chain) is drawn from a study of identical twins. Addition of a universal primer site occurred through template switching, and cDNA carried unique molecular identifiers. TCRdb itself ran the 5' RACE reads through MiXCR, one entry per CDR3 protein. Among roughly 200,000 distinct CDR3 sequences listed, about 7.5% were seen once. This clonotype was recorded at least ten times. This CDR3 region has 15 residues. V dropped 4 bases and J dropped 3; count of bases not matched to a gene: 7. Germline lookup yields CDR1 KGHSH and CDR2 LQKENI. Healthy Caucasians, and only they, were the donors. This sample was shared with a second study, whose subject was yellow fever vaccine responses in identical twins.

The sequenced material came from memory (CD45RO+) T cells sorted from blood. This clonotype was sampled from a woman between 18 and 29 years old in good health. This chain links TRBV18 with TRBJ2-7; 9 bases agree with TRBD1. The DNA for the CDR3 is TGTGCCAGCTCACTAGGACAGGGGAAAGGCTACGAGCAGTACTTC. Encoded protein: CASSLGQGKGYEQYF.